The clone carrying this T cell receptor (beta chain) was picked up many times. What it binds is not known. The sample comes from a study of T cells after yellow fever vaccination. Broader study findings: Clonotypes shared by both compartments, CD4 and CD8, made up a small share. Abundant clonotypes from the bulk population could get into FACS-sorted repertoires as contaminants.

Template switching with 5'RACE generated the TCR cDNA and added a universal primer site and UMIs. Via MiXCR, TCRdb re-called the 5' RACE reads, giving one row per CDR3 protein. Of 150,000 to 200,000 distinct CDR3 sequences listed, approximately 6.2% are singletons. The source of this sequence is a man aged 18-30 years who received the YFV17D yellow fever vaccine. Sequenced here: CD4+ T cells sorted from PBMCs, sampled on the day of the first yellow fever vaccination.

In DNA form, the CDR3 reads TGTGCCAGCAACGATACTAGCGGGGGACCTTACGAGCAGTACGTC. Translation: CASNDTSGGPYEQYV. The chain recombines TRBV6-8 with TRBJ2-7; TRBD2 agrees at 11 bases. This CDR3 comprises 15 residues. The V and J ends lost 7 bases and 4 bases, in that order; junction bases with no gene match: 9. CDR1 and CDR2 (germline): MNHGY, SAAAGT.